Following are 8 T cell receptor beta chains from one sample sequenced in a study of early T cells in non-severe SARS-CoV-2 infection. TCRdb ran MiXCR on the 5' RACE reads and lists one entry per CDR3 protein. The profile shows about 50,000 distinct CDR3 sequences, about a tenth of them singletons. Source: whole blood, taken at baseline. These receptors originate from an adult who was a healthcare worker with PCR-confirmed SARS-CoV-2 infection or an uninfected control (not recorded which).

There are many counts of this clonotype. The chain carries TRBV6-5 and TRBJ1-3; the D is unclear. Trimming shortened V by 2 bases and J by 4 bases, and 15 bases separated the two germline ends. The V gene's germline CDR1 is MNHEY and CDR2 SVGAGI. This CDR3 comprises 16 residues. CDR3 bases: TGTGCCAGCAGTTACGGGAGGAACGCATGGGGAAACACCATATATTTT. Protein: CASSYGRNAWGNTIYF.

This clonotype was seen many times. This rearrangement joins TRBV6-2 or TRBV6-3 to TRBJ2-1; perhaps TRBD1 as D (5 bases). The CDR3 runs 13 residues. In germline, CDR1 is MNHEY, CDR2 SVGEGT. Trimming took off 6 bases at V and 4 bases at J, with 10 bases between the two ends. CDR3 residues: CASSHDSYNEQFF. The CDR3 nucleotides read TGTGCCAGCAGCCACGACAGTTACAATGAGCAGTTCTTC.

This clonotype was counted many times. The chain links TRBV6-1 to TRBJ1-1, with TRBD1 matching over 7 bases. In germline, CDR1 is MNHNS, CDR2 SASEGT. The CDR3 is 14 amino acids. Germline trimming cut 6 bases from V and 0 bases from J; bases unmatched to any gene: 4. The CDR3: CASSRGAVNTEAFF. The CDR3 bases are TGTGCCAGCAGCAGGGGGGCGGTGAACACTGAAGCTTTCTTT.

The CDR3 DNA follows: TGTGCCAGCAGTTACTCGAAGGCCGCCTCCTACGAGCAGTACTTC. Protein: CASSYSKAASYEQYF. The chain joins TRBV6-5 to TRBJ2-7; D ambiguous. This CDR3 has 15 amino acids. Trimming removed 0 bases from V and 0 bases from J, with 9 bases in between. Per germline, CDR1 MNHEY and CDR2 SVGAGI.

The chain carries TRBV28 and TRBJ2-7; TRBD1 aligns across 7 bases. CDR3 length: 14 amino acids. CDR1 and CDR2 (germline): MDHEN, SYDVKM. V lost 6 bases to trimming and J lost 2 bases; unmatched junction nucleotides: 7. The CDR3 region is CASRQRGQTYEQYF. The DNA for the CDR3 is TGTGCCAGCAGACAACGGGGACAGACCTACGAGCAGTACTTC.

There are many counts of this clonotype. The CDR3 loop reads CASSPGTSGYEQYF. The CDR3 DNA is TGCGCCAGCAGCCCCGGGACTAGCGGCTACGAGCAGTACTTC. The chain uses TRBV5-1 and TRBJ2-7; 11 nucleotides align to TRBD2. Per germline, CDR1 SGHRS and CDR2 YFSETQ. The CDR3 runs 14 residues. V trimming: 4 bases; J trimming: 3 bases; junction bases outside the gene matches: 3. The full variable domain, rest sourced from reference TRBV5-1 and TRBJ2-7, is KAGVTQTPRYLIKTRGQQVTLSCSPISGHRSVSWYQQTPGQGLQFLFEYFSETQRNKGNFPGRFSGRQFSNSRSEMNVSTLELGDSALYLCASSPGTSGYEQYFGPGTRLTVT.

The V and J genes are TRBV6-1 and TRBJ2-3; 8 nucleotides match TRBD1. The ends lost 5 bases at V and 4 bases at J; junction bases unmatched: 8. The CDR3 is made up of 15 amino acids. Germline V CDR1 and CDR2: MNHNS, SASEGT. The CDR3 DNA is TGTGCCAGCAGTTTCGACAGGGGCGTCGCAGATACGCAGTATTTT. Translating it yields CASSFDRGVADTQYF.

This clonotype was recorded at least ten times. The CDR3: CASSQGNEQFF. CDR3 DNA: TGTGCCAGCAGCCAGGGTAATGAGCAGTTCTTC. The chain is built from TRBV14 and TRBJ2-1, with unresolved D. In germline, CDR1 is SGHDN, CDR2 FVKESK. CDR3 size: 11 residues. Trimming took off 3 bases at V and 7 bases at J, with 4 bases between the two ends.